The rows below give T cell receptor beta chains drawn from one sample of a study of cytomegalovirus exposure and HLA in healthy donors. TCRdb keeps only in-frame clones here, not all; method: immunoSEQ multiplex PCR. This sample's table reports some 110,000 clones. Specimen: PBMCs. Receptors originate from a man in his thirties or forties in good health and CMV-seronegative. Each CDR3 is given with its conserved first and last residue. The D gene is left open where the match is weak.

TRBV30	-	TRBJ1-2	TGTGCCTGGAGTGCTCCGGGGGGGGACGGAAGATACTATGGCTACACCTTC	CAWSAPGGDGRYYGYTF
TRBV5-1	-	TRBJ1-1	TGCGCCAGCAGGCAAGAACAGATGAACACTGAAGCTTTCTTT	CASRQEQMNTEAFF
TRBV14	-	TRBJ1-3	TGTGCCAGCAGCCCAGGGAGGGTGCGCTCTGGAAACACCATATATTTT	CASSPGRVRSGNTIYF
TRBV12-5	TRBD2	TRBJ2-1	TGTGCTAGTGGTTTGGTAGCATCGTTGGGAAGCGGGATCTCCTACAATGAGCAGTTCTTC	CASGLVASLGSGISYNEQFF
TRBV2	-	TRBJ2-5	TGTGCCAGCCGGCGGGGAGGAGAGACCCAGTACTTC	CASRRGGETQYF
TRBV28	-	TRBJ1-1	TGTGCCAGCAGCCCTGATTTCGGCGGCCCCACTGAAGCTTTCTTT	CASSPDFGGPTEAFF
TRBV19	-	TRBJ2-1	TGTGCCAGTAGCCTGGCCCTCTACAATGAGCAGTTCTTC	CASSLALYNEQFF
TRBV6-1	-	TRBJ2-7	TGTGCCCACGGACCGCTAGGGGGGAGGGATCCGTACTTC	CAHGPLGGRDPYF
TRBV19	TRBD1	TRBJ1-2	TGTGCCAGTCAGGGGGATATAGATGGCTACACCTTC	CASQGDIDGYTF
TRBV25-1	-	TRBJ1-5	TGTGCCAGCAGTAGAGAGAATCAGCCCCAGCATTTT	CASSRENQPQHF
TRBV5-4	TRBD1	TRBJ1-4	TGTGCCAGCAGCTTGGGGGGACAGGGGGCTAATGAAAAACTGTTTTTT	CASSLGGQGANEKLFF
TRBV28	TRBD1	TRBJ2-5	TGTGCCAGCAACCCGATGACCGGGACAGGGTTCCAAGAGACCCAGTACTTC	CASNPMTGTGFQETQYF
TRBV29-1	-	TRBJ2-1	TGCAGCTCTTTGGACACTATCAATGAGCAGTTCTTC	CSSLDTINEQFF
TRBV7-3	TRBD1	TRBJ1-1	TGTGCCAGCAGCCCGACAGGGGATGGCACTGAAGCTTTCTTT	CASSPTGDGTEAFF
TRBV28	-	TRBJ1-2	TGTGCCAGCAGTTTATACCACAGCTTAAGCTTCAACTATGGCTACACCTTC	CASSLYHSLSFNYGYTF
TRBV6-1	-	TRBJ2-5	TGTGCCAGCATCATCTCGGGAATCCAAGAGACCCAGTACTTC	CASIISGIQETQYF
TRBV11-2	-	TRBJ2-7	TGTGCCAGCAGCTTAGAAGGGCTAGCGCCCTACTCATCCCCCTCCTACGAGCAGTACTTC	CASSLEGLAPYSSPSYEQYF
TRBV5-1	-	TRBJ2-5	TGCGCCAGCAGCTTTCCCTCGGGAGAGACCCAGTACTTC	CASSFPSGETQYF
TRBV14	-	TRBJ1-1	TGTGCCAGCAGCCAACCGGAGCCAGGGCCTAACACTGAAGCTTTCTTT	CASSQPEPGPNTEAFF
TRBV2	-	TRBJ2-2	TGTGCCAGCAGTGAATCGGGGGCCGGGGAGCTGTTTTTT	CASSESGAGELFF
TRBV2	-	TRBJ2-5	TGTGCCAGCAGTGAGGAGGATCTGGGGGAGACCCAGTACTTC	CASSEEDLGETQYF
TRBV6-4	-	TRBJ1-1	TGTGCCAGCAGCTCGACAGGGAACACTGAAGCTTTCTTT	CASSSTGNTEAFF
TRBV15	-	TRBJ2-7	TGTGCCACCAGCACGGACAGAGACTACGAGCAGTACTTC	CATSTDRDYEQYF
TRBV19	-	TRBJ1-6	TGTGCCAGTAAGGGGTATAATTCACCCCTCCACTTT	CASKGYNSPLHF
TRBV5-1	TRBD1	TRBJ1-2	TGCGCCAGCAGCGGGGGACAGGGGATCGGCTACACCTTC	CASSGGQGIGYTF